The 19 T cell receptor beta chains listed next were all sequenced from one sample in a study of Graves' ophthalmopathy and Graves' hyperthyroidism. As the template, RNA transcripts were used to amplify TCR beta CDR3 regions. Second-round multiplex PCR came after a first-round RT-PCR that employed HTBI primers. TCRdb processed the multiplex PCR reads anew with MiXCR; each CDR3 protein has one entry. Of about 400,000 distinct CDR3 sequences in the sample, around a fifth are singletons; the top ten hold roughly 3%. Sequenced sample: peripheral blood. The source of these receptors is a young woman with stable Graves' hyperthyroidism.

The chain uses TRBV6-1 and TRBJ2-3; possibly TRBD1 or TRBD2 for D (5 bases each). The CDR3 extends over 14 amino acids. The germline CDR1 and CDR2 sequences are MNHNS and SASEGT. Trimming removed 7 bases at V and 0 bases at J, with 11 bases between. This chain's CDR3 is CASTSGGSTDTQYF. In nucleotides, the CDR3 is TGTGCCAGCACCTCTGGGGGAAGCACAGATACGCAGTATTTT.

The chain uses TRBV6-1 and TRBJ2-7; D assignment may be TRBD1 or TRBD2 (5 bases each). The CDR3 is 15 residues long. Germline V CDR1 and CDR2: MNHNS, SASEGT. V dropped 7 bases and J dropped 5 bases, with 21 bases sitting between them. The CDR3 DNA follows: TGTGCCAGCATCCCACGGGTCCACAGAGGGGACGAGCAGTACTTC. Translating it yields CASIPRVHRGDEQYF.

This clonotype was observed many times. V is TRBV7-3 and J is TRBJ2-7; D could derive from TRBD1 or TRBD2 (5 bases each). The germline CDR1 and CDR2 sequences are SGHTA and FQGTGA. The CDR3 extends over 13 amino acids. Trimming stripped 5 bases from V and 3 bases from J, with 11 bases between. In nucleotides, the CDR3 is TGTGCCAGCAGCCGTCGGGGCCTCTACGAGCAGTACTTC. As protein: CASSRRGLYEQYF.

The chain joins TRBV12-5 to TRBJ1-2; tentative D call: TRBD1 (5 bases). This CDR3 spans 14 amino acids. Per germline, CDR1 LGHNT and CDR2 FRNRAP. Trimming stripped 5 bases from V and 5 bases from J, with 15 bases between. Here the CDR3 DNA reads TGTGCTAGTGGTATAACCGGGACGGTTTATGGCTACACCTTC. Residues: CASGITGTVYGYTF.

This clonotype was counted ten times or more. This rearrangement joins TRBV6-5 to TRBJ1-2, with TRBD1 as a possible D gene (6 bases). The CDR3 sequence is 14 residues long. Germline V gives CDR1 MNHEY, CDR2 SVGAGI. The V end lost 2 bases, the J end lost 0 bases, and 7 bases lay between the germline ends. The CDR3 protein is CASSYRGANYGYTF. The CDR3 DNA follows: TGTGCCAGCAGTTACAGGGGGGCTAACTATGGCTACACCTTC.

This clonotype has a count of ten or more. The chain carries TRBV10-3 and TRBJ2-7, with D unclear. Trimming took off 11 bases at V and 2 bases at J, with 16 bases between the two ends. Germline lookup yields CDR1 ENHRY and CDR2 SYGVKD. CDR3 length: 13 amino acids. The CDR3 sequence is CAYAAGLPYEQYF. The DNA for the CDR3 is TGTGCCTACGCAGCAGGTCTTCCCTACGAGCAGTACTTC.

The chain links TRBV14 to TRBJ2-5; the match to TRBD2 covers 8 bases. The length of the CDR3 is 15 residues. Germline V gene data show CDR1 as SGHDN and CDR2 as FVKESK. The junction had 10 bases not matched to a gene; V was cut back by 10 bases and J by 0 bases. The CDR3 DNA reads as TGTGCCATCAGGCACGGGAGGGGCAACCAAGAGACCCAGTACTTC. Protein product: CAIRHGRGNQETQYF.

This clonotype was seen ten or more times. The rearrangement joins TRBV18 to TRBJ1-5; 7 nucleotides align to TRBD1. Germline loops: CDR1 KGHSH, CDR2 LQKENI. Trimming took 2 bases from V and 0 from J; bases not matched to a gene: 4. CDR3 length: 16 amino acids. The CDR3 DNA sequence: TGTGCCAGCTCACCAGGGGACAGCCATAGCAATCAGCCCCAGCATTTT. Translated: CASSPGDSHSNQPQHF.

This clonotype was detected many times. The chain links TRBV7-2 to TRBJ1-6, with 7 bases identical to TRBD1. The CDR3 extends over 17 amino acids. The trim removed 2 bases at V and 4 bases at J, leaving 8 bases unmatched. The germline V gene has CDR1 SGHTA and CDR2 FQGNSA. The DNA of the CDR3 is TGTGCCAGCAGCTTATGGTTACAGGGGTCATATAATTCACCCCTCCACTTT. It translates to CASSLWLQGSYNSPLHF.

This clonotype was found many times. The CDR3 reads CSVEHSYEQYF. The DNA of the CDR3 is TGCAGCGTTGAGCACAGCTACGAGCAGTACTTC. V and J are TRBV29-1 and TRBJ2-7; D is ambiguous. The CDR3 sequence is 11 residues long. Germline V CDR1 and CDR2: SQVTM, ANQGSEA. V lost 3 bases and J lost 3, with 6 bases in between.

This clonotype was observed many times. The genes are TRBV20-1 and TRBJ2-5; 9 nucleotides line up with TRBD1. There are 14 residues in the CDR3. Germline values: CDR1 DFQATT, CDR2 SNEGSKA (reference sequence). Unmatched junction bases numbered 3, after V lost 3 bases and J lost 1 base. This chain's CDR3 is CSASTGGFQETQYF. The CDR3 nucleotides are TGCAGTGCTAGTACAGGGGGCTTCCAAGAGACCCAGTACTTC.

This clonotype has just one count. The J gene is TRBJ1-6, the V gene TRBV2; D possibly corresponds to TRBD1 (6 bases). Between the trimmed V and J ends, which lost 6 bases and 10 bases, there was a span of 13 bases. Germline V gives CDR1 SNHLY, CDR2 FYNNEI. The CDR3 covers 13 residues. Here the CDR3 reads CASRGTQNSPLHF. The CDR3 nucleotides read TGTGCCAGCAGGGGGACACAGAACTCACCCCTCCACTTT.

This clonotype was picked up many times. The chain links TRBV6-1 to TRBJ1-5; D may be TRBD1 (6 bases). The CDR3 is 16 residues long. CDR1 and CDR2 from the germline V gene are MNHNS and SASEGT. The V gene lost 1 base and the J gene lost 4 bases, with 14 bases spanning the gap. The CDR3 loop is CASSEEGGEWNQPQHF. CDR3 coding DNA: TGTGCCAGCAGTGAAGAGGGGGGCGAGTGGAATCAGCCCCAGCATTTT.

This clonotype has at least ten counts. V gene TRBV30 combines with J gene TRBJ1-2; D is ambiguous. V lost 0 bases, J lost 12 bases, and 20 bases lay in between. Germline values: CDR1 GTSNPN, CDR2 SVGIG (reference sequence). The CDR3 totals 14 residues. The CDR3 loop is CAWSVLRRSGSDTF. In DNA form, the CDR3 reads TGTGCCTGGAGTGTACTGAGACGCAGCGGGTCGGACACCTTC.

This clonotype was seen ten or more times. The J gene is TRBJ2-2, the V gene TRBV7-9; D is undetermined. The CDR3 is 15 amino acids. The V gene lost 3 bases and the J gene lost 7 bases, with 15 bases spanning the gap. CDR1 is SEHNR and CDR2 is FQNEAQ in the germline V gene (reference sequence). The CDR3 DNA reads TGTGCCAGCAGCTTTCGGCGAACTTGGGACGGGGAGCTGTTTTTT. Its protein is CASSFRRTWDGELFF.

This clonotype was detected many times. This chain joins TRBV6-4 and TRBJ2-2; D remains unclear. In germline, CDR1 is MRHNA, CDR2 SNTAGT. V lost 1 base and J 4 bases, leaving 7 bases between the germline ends. The CDR3 has 14 amino acids. CDR3 sequence (DNA): TGTGCCAGCAGTGACTTCGCGTCCACCGGGGAGCTGTTTTTT. Encoded protein: CASSDFASTGELFF.

This clonotype was observed at least ten times. This chain links TRBV2 with TRBJ1-2; maybe TRBD1 (6 bases). CDR1 and CDR2 (germline): SNHLY, FYNNEI. With 0 bases removed from V and 8 bases from J, the gap between germline ends came to 19 bases. This CDR3 is built from 16 residues. The CDR3 coding sequence is TGTGCCAGCAGTGAAGCCAAGGGGGGCCCTCCTGGAGGCTACACCTTC. This codes for CASSEAKGGPPGGYTF.

This clonotype showed up many times. Compared with germline, one end of the junction differs, possibly owing to a read error. The chain is built from TRBV7-2 and TRBJ2-4; tentatively, D is TRBD2 (7 bases). From germline, CDR1 is SGHTA and CDR2 FQGNSA. The CDR3 runs to 14 residues. The CDR3 loop is CASSLAGGLNIKYF. The CDR3, as DNA: TGTGCCAGCAGCTTAGCGGGGGGGCTGAACATTAAGTACTTC.

This clonotype has a single count. This chain connects TRBV6-1 to TRBJ1-6; 11 bases line up with TRBD1. V lost 8 bases and J lost 7; bases outside the gene matches: 4. CDR1 MNHNS and CDR2 SASEGT come from the germline V gene. The CDR3 loop spans 14 amino acids. The CDR3 nucleotides read TGTGCCAGCCGGACAGGGGGCAGCAATTCACCCCTCCACTTT. This encodes CASRTGGSNSPLHF.